This TCR beta chain was observed in a study of T-cell memory formation after mild COVID-19. This CDR3 has 15 residues. Per germline, CDR1 WSHSY and CDR2 SAAADI. V gave up 3 bases and J gave up 2 bases, with 11 bases separating them. Via MiXCR, TCRdb re-called the 5' RACE reads, giving one row per CDR3 protein. The sample comprises about 400,000 distinct CDR3 sequences, about a sixth of which are singletons, and around a fifth rests with the top ten. The TCR was taken from a man aged 18 to 29 who had mild COVID-19 (a few samples of this study predate the infection). Cell type and time point are not known. This rearrangement joins TRBV10-2 to TRBJ1-5; no clear D gene. Material: PBMCs or a T cell subset sorted from them (not recorded which). CDR3 sequence (DNA): TGCGCCAGCAGTGACCTTAATCGGGGCAATCAGCCCCAGCATTTT. Protein product: CASSDLNRGNQPQHF.